The entry that follows covers one T cell receptor (beta chain) sequence. Antigen specificity is unknown. The V and J ends lost 3 bases and 4 bases respectively, with 19 bases between them. Germline V gene sequence: CDR1 MNHNS, CDR2 SASEGT. The CDR3 runs to 16 residues. Repertoires were generated with immunoSEQ multiplex PCR, while TCRdb's copy carries only in-frame clones and drops some. The sample lists 50,000 to 70,000 clones; about 87% were seen once. Time point given: week 23, last vaccination. Mutant IDH1 20-mer peptide, at 300 ug, made up each vaccine dose, with topical imiquimod. The data belong to a study of a mutant IDH1 vaccine in newly diagnosed glioma. As for the study in general: The initiation of vaccination occurred 4-6 weeks after radiotherapy alone, or with temozolomide cycles. Study-wide findings and caveats: Pseudoprogression appeared unlinked to shifts in leading peripheral T cell clonotypes.

This TCR was recovered from a man younger than 35 with glioma. The source was PBMCs, collected from a glioma patient whose treatment included an IDH1 peptide vaccine. The chain links TRBV6-1 to TRBJ2-7, with a tentative D call TRBD2 (5 bases). CDR3 sequence reads: CASSDPIGLFLYEQYF. CDR3 in DNA: TGTGCCAGCAGTGACCCGATAGGACTTTTCCTTTACGAGCAGTACTTC.